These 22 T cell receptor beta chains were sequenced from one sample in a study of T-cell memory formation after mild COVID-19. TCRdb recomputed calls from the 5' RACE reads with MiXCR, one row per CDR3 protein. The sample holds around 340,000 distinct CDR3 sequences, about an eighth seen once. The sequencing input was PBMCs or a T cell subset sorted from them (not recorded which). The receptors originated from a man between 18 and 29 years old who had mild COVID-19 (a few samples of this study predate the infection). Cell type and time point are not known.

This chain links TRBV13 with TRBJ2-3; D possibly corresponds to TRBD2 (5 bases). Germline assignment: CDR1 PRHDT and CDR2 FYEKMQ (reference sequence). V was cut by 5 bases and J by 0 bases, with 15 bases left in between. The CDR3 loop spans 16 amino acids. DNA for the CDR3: TGTGCCAGCAGCCCCCGATTGGGGAGTAGCACAGATACGCAGTATTTT. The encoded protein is CASSPRLGSSTDTQYF. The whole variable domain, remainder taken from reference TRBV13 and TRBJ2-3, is AAGVIQSPRHLIKEKRETATLKCYPIPRHDTVYWYQQGPGQDPQFLISFYEKMQSDKGSIPDRFSAQQFSDYHSELNMSSLELGDSALYFCASSPRLGSSTDTQYFGPGTRLTVL.

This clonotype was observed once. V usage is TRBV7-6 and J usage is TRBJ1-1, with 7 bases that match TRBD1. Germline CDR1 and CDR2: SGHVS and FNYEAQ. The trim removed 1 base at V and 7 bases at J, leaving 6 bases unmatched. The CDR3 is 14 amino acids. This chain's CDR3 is CASSLDDRASEAFF. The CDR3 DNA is TGTGCCAGCAGCTTAGATGACAGGGCCAGTGAAGCTTTCTTT.

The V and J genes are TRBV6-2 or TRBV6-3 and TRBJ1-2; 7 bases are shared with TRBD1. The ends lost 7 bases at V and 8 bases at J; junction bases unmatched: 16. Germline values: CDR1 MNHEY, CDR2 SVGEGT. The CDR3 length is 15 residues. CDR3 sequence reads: CASTLRDSRPDGYTF. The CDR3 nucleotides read TGTGCCAGCACCCTCCGGGACAGCCGGCCGGACGGCTACACCTTC.

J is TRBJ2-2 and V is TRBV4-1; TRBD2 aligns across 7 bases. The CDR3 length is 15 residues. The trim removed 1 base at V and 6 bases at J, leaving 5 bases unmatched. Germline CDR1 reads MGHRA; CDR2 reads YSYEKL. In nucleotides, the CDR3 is TGCGCCAGCAGCCAAGCCGCTGGGGGGGCCGGGGAGCTGTTTTTT. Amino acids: CASSQAAGGAGELFF.

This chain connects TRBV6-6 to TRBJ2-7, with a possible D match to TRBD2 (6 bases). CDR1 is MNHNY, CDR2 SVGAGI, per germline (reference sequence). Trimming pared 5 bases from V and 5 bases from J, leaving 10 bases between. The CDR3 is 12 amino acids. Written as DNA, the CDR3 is TGTGCCAGCAGTAAATGGAGGGACGAGCAGTACGTC. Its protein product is CASSKWRDEQYV.

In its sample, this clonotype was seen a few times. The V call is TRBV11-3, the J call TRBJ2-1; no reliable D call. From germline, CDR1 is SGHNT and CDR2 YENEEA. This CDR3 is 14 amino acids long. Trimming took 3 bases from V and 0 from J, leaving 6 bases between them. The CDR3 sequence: CASSLSNSYNEQFF. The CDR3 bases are TGTGCCAGCAGCTTGTCTAACTCCTACAATGAGCAGTTCTTC.

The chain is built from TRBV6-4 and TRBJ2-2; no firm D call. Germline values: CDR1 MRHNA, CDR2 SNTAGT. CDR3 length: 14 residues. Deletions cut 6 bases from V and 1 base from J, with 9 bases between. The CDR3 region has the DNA TGTGCCAGCAGCCTTTTTATGAACACCGGGGAGCTGTTTTTT. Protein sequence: CASSLFMNTGELFF.

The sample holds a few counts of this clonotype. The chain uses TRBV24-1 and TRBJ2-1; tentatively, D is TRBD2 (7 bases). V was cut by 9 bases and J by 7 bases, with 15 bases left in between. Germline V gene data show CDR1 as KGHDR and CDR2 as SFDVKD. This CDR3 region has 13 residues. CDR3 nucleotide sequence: TGTGCCACCCGTCGGGGGGCGGGAAATGAGCAGTTCTTC. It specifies CATRRGAGNEQFF.

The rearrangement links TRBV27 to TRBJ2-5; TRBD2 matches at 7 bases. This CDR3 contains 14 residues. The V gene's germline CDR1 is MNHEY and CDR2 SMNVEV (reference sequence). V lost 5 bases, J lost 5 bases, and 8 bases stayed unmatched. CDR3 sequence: CASSVQRGRETQYF. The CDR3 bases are TGTGCCAGCAGTGTCCAGCGGGGTCGGGAGACCCAGTACTTC.

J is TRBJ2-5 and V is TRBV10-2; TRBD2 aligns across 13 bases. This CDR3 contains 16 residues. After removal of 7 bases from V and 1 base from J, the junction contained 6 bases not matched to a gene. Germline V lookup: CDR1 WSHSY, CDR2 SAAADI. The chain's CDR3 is CASTRLAGGLQETQYF. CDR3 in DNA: TGCGCCAGCACCAGACTAGCGGGGGGCCTCCAAGAGACCCAGTACTTC.

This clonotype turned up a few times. The CDR3 loop is CASSLVGRAAQETQYF. DNA for the CDR3: TGTGCCAGCAGCTTAGTCGGTCGGGCAGCCCAAGAGACCCAGTACTTC. The chain has TRBV7-3 and TRBJ2-5; D gene ambiguous. This CDR3 is 16 amino acids long. V lost 2 bases and J 1 base, leaving 14 bases between the germline ends. CDR1 and CDR2 (germline): SGHTA, FQGTGA.

The CDR3 bases are TGTGCCACCAGCGATCGGGTATATGGCTACACCTTC. This sequence encodes CATSDRVYGYTF. The J gene is TRBJ1-2, the V gene TRBV15; D gene ambiguous. V lost 5 bases and J 5 bases, leaving 9 bases between the germline ends. The CDR3 runs to 12 residues. Germline CDR1 and CDR2: LNHNV and YYDKDF (reference sequence).

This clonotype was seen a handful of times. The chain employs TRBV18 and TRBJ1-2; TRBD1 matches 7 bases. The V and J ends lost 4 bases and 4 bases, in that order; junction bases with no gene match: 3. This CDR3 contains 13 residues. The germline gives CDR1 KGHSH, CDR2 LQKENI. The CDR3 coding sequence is TGTGCCAGCTCACGGGACAGCCCCTATGGCTACACCTTC. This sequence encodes CASSRDSPYGYTF. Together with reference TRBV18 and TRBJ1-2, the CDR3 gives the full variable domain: NAGVMQNPRHLVRRRGQEARLRCSPMKGHSHVYWYRQLPEEGLKFMVYLQKENIIDESGMPKERFSAEFPKEGPSILRIQQVVRGDSAAYFCASSRDSPYGYTFGSGTRLTVV.

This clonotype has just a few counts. This chain's CDR3 is CASSPGPLNQPQHF. CDR3 coding DNA: TGTGCCAGCAGTCCGGGACCGTTAAATCAGCCCCAGCATTTT. This sequence joins TRBV12-3 or TRBV12-4 and TRBJ1-5; possible D gene TRBD1, 5 bases. Trimming took 5 bases from V and 4 from J, leaving 12 bases between them. The CDR3 loop spans 14 amino acids.

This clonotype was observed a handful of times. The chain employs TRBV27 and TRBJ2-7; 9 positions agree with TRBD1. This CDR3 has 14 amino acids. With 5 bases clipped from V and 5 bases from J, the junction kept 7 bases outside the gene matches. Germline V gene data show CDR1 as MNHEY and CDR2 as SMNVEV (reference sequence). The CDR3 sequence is CASSDTGGRDEQYF. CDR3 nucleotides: TGTGCCAGCAGTGACACAGGGGGCAGGGACGAGCAGTACTTC.

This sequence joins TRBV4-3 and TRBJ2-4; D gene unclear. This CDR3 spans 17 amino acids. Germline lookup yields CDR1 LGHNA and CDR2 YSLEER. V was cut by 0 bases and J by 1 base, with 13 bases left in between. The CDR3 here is CASSQEAGLFAKNIQYF. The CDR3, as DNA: TGCGCCAGCAGCCAAGAGGCTGGCCTTTTTGCCAAAAACATTCAGTACTTC.

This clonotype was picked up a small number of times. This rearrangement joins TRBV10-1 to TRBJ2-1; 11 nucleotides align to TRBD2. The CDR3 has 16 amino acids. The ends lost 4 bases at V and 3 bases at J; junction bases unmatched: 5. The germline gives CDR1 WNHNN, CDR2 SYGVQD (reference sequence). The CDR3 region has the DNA TGCGCCAGCAGTGGGGGGGGGACTAGCGGCTACAATGAGCAGTTCTTC. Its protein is CASSGGGTSGYNEQFF.

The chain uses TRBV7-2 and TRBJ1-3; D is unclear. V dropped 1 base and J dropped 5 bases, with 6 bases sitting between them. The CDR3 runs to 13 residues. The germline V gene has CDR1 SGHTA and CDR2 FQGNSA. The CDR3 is CASSLVWRNTIYF. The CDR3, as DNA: TGTGCCAGCAGCTTAGTGTGGAGAAACACCATATATTTT.

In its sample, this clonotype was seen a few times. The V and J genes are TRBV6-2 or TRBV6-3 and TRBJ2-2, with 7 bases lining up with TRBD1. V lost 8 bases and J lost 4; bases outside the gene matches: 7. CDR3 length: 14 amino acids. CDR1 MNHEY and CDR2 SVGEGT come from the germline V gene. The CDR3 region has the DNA TGTGCCAGCTCCCGGGACAGCCTCACCGGGGAGCTGTTTTTT. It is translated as CASSRDSLTGELFF.

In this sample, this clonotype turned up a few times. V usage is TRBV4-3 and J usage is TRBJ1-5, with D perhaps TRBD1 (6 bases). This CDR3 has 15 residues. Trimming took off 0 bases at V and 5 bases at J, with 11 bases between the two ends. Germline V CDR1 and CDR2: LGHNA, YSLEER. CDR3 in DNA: TGCGCCAGCAGCCAAGAAAGGGGGAGGCATCAGCCCCAGCATTTT. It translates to CASSQERGRHQPQHF.

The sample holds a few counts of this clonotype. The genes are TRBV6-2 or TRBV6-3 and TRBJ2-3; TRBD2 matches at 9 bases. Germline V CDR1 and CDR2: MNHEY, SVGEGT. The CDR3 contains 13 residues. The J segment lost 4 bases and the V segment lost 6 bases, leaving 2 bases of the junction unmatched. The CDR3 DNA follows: TGTGCCAGCAGAAGCGGGAGGTCAGATACGCAGTATTTT. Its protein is CASRSGRSDTQYF.

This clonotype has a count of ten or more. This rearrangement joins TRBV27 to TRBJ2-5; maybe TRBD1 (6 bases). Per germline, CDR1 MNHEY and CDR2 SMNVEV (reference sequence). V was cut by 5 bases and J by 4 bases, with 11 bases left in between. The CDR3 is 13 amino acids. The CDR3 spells CASSHPGVETQYF. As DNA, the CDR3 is TGTGCCAGCAGTCACCCAGGGGTAGAGACCCAGTACTTC.